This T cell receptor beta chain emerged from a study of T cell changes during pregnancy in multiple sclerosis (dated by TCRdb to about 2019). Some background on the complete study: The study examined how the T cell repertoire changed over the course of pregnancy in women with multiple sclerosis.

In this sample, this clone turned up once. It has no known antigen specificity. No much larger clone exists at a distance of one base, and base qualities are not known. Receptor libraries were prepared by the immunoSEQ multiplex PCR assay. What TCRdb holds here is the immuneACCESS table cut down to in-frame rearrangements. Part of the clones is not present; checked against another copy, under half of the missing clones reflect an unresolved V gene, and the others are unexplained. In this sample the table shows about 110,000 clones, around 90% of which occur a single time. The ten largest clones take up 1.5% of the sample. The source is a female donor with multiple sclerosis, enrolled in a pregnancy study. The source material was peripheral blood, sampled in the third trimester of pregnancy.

The CDR3 corresponds to CATSRDRQGGSIQYF. The nucleotide sequence reads as follows: TGTGCCACCAGCAGAGATAGGCAGGGTGGTAGCATTCAGTACTTC. The V and J genes are TRBV15 and TRBJ2-4; a tentative D call is TRBD1 (5 bases match). V lost 0 bases and J lost 9 bases; the stretch between them is 15 bases long. There are 15 amino acids in the CDR3, from cysteine to phenylalanine inclusive. The only DNA kept is the CDR3, 45 bases in frame from the first base. The germline V gene encodes CDR1 LNHNV and CDR2 YYDKDF (reference sequence).